Listed here are 7 T cell receptor beta chains from one sample, sequenced in a study of vaccination and CD4 T cells after COVID-19. The Oncomine TCR Beta short-read assay was applied to DNA of cultured CD4+ T cells. One entry per CDR3 protein, called by TCRdb with MiXCR from the PCR reads. The data contain about 19,000 distinct CDR3 sequences, approximately 45% of them seen just once; the ten biggest clones take up around 3.2%. Treatment meaning: approximately 10-day PBMC culture with coronavirus spike peptide pools or control peptides (ViraFEST assay). Their specific antigens are unknown. The specimen comprised CD4+ T cells from blood, cultured in vitro, sampled after SARS-CoV-2 vaccination. The source is a human donor who had recovered from COVID-19.

The V gene is TRBV20-1, the J gene TRBJ1-4; no clear D gene. V was shortened by 3 bases and J by 2 bases, with 10 bases between the two germline ends. The germline gives CDR1 DFQATT, CDR2 SNEGSKA (reference sequence). This CDR3 has 14 amino acids. This chain's CDR3 is CSASTGRTNEKLFF. The CDR3 DNA sequence: TGCAGTGCTAGTACGGGGAGGACTAATGAAAAACTGTTTTTT.

V gene TRBV7-9 combines with J gene TRBJ2-7; the match to TRBD1 covers 9 bases. This CDR3 has 15 amino acids. Per the germline V gene, CDR1 is SEHNR and CDR2 is FQNEAQ (reference sequence). V lost 2 bases and J lost 5; bases outside the gene matches: 7. Here the CDR3 reads CASSLTTGGFDEQYF. The CDR3 coding sequence is TGTGCCAGCAGCTTAACGACAGGGGGTTTTGACGAGCAGTACTTC. The full variable domain, with the rest looked up from reference TRBV7-9 and TRBJ2-7, is DTGVSQNPRHKITKRGQNVTFRCDPISEHNRLYWYRQTLGQGPEFLTYFQNEAQLEKSRLLSDRFSAERPKGSFSTLEIQRTEQGDSAMYLCASSLTTGGFDEQYFGPGTRLTVT.

The V gene is TRBV10-1, the J gene TRBJ2-3; 7 bases match TRBD1. Per germline, CDR1 WNHNN and CDR2 SYGVQD (reference sequence). V was pared by 6 bases and J by 1 base, with 7 bases of the junction left unmatched. The CDR3 totals 15 residues. The DNA for the CDR3 is TGCGCCAGCAGCGGGACCGGACAGGGCACAGATACGCAGTATTTT. This codes for CASSGTGQGTDTQYF.

The genes are TRBV11-3 and TRBJ1-1; the D is unclear. Looked up from germline, CDR1 is SGHNT and CDR2 is YENEEA. The CDR3 covers 14 residues. The V end lost 0 bases, the J end lost 0 bases, and 5 bases lay between the germline ends. This CDR3 reads CASSLDQMNTEAFF. Written as DNA, the CDR3 is TGTGCCAGCAGCTTAGATCAGATGAACACTGAAGCTTTCTTT.

The rearrangement uses TRBV27 and TRBJ1-2; 10 nucleotides line up with TRBD1. The V gene end was trimmed by 4 bases and the J gene end by 13 bases; junction bases not matched to a gene: 9. Germline CDR1 reads MNHEY; CDR2 reads SMNVEV (reference sequence). The CDR3 consists of 13 residues. CDR3 sequence: CASSSRDRGKCTF. DNA of the CDR3: TGTGCCAGCAGTTCACGGGACAGGGGAAAGTGCACCTTC.

CDR3 in amino acids: CASSLAVWVQPQHF. The CDR3 region has the DNA TGTGCCAGCAGCTTAGCGGTCTGGGTCCAGCCCCAGCATTTT. The chain links TRBV7-2 to TRBJ1-5; no firm D call. Germline CDR1 and CDR2: SGHTA and FQGNSA. This CDR3 is built from 14 residues. The V end was cut by 0 bases, the J end by 7 bases, with 10 bases between.

This chain joins TRBV11-2 and TRBJ1-1; D call uncertain. Deletions cut 1 base from V and 4 bases from J, with 4 bases between. The germline gives CDR1 SGHAT, CDR2 FQNNGV. The CDR3 length is 12 residues. The CDR3 region has the DNA TGTGCCAGCAGCTTAGCGGGCACTGAAGCTTTCTTT. It codes for CASSLAGTEAFF.